This TCR beta chain was captured by sequencing in a study of T cells in localized non-small cell lung cancer (TCRdb year 2020). Broadly, across the study: The study analyzed T cell repertoires of under 250 early-stage NSCLC patients, comparing tumors and uninvolved tumor-adjacent lungs. All 250 or so NSCLC patients in the cohort were treatment-naive and had localized lung tumors that were resected. NSCLC patients had a mean age of approximately 66 years, and around 130 were male and 107 female. Study-wide conclusions, independent of this receptor: Because multi-region tumor sequencing was not done, intratumor heterogeneity could not be ruled out. Longer overall survival was associated with higher blood T cell density, whereas shorter survival was associated with higher adjacent-lung clonality. A median of around 50 of the top 100 tumor clones turned up in the paired uninvolved adjacent lung, and fewer than 35 of those clones also ranked among the top 100 of that same adjacent lung. Because of the exploratory design, TCR variables were selected using unadjusted p-values without false-discovery rate correction. The highest T cell clonality was observed in uninvolved tumor-adjacent lung, where clonality exceeded that of tumor, suggesting that antigenic responses were more focused in uninvolved tumor-adjacent lung.

The germline V and J ends show losses of 5 bases and 5 bases respectively, and no gene match explains 3 bases of the junction. CDR1 is given as SNHLY and CDR2 as FYNNEI, both from the germline V gene. From the cysteine up to the phenylalanine, the CDR3 has a length of 13 residues. Kept here is only the CDR3 DNA, which spans 39 bases and is read in frame from base 1. A single count supports this clone. Its antigen target is currently unknown. Per-base qualities were not stored, and no clone one base away is much larger. The immunoSEQ Assay was used to sequence TCR beta CDR3 regions from DNA. The study's processing was this. To compute T cell density, TCR beta template counts were normalized to usable DNA, which was estimated by amplifying housekeeping genes. Richness was estimated with the preseqR package, extrapolating to 400,000 templates for PBMC samples and 120,000 templates for tissue samples. Clonality was calculated as one minus Pielou's evenness. Tissue-enriched TCRs were identified through differential abundance testing performed on productive amino-acid clonotypes, with a minimum total count of 5 and an alpha of 0.1. Repertoire overlap between compartments was quantified with the Jaccard Index and Morisita Overlap Index. GLIPH clustered TCR beta CDR3s with public tetramer-defined viral CDR3s; viral motifs required at least three viral sequences plus V-gene enrichment. Not all clones reach the TCRdb copy of this immuneACCESS table, which keeps in-frame sequences only. Checked studies attribute under half of the gap to unresolved V genes and leave the rest unexplained. The V and J calls and clone size are taken from that table; D and trimming were inferred from the DNA. The table for this sample lists about 76,000 clones; approximately 88% of them were counted only once. The top ten clonotypes cover 1.3% of the sample.

At diagnosis, peripheral blood, uninvolved tumor-adjacent lung and tumor were collected and were preserved as a mix of fresh-frozen and FFPE material. For TCR repertoire profiling, the blood samples were analyzed as peripheral blood mononuclear cells. Rearrangement joined TRBV2 to TRBJ1-1; TRBD1 matches 9 bases in the middle. The material was peripheral blood, obtained before any cancer treatment. The receptor was isolated from a female donor over 55 with stage I lung adenocarcinoma. CDR3 region: CASSLDRGTEAFF. The DNA sequence reads TGTGCCAGCAGTCTTGACAGGGGGACTGAAGCTTTCTTT.